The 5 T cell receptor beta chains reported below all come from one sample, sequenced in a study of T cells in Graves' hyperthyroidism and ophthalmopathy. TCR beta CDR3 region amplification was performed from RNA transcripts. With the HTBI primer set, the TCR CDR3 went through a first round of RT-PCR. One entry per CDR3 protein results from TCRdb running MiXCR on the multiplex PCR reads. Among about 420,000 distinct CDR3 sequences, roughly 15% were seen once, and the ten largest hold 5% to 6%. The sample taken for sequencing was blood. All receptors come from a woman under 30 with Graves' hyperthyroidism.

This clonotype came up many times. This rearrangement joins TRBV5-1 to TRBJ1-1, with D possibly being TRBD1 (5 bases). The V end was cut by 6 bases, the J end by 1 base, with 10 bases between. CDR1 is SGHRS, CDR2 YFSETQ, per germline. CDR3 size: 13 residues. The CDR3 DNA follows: TGCGCCAGCAAGCCGGGACCGAACACTGAAGCTTTCTTT. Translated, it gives CASKPGPNTEAFF.

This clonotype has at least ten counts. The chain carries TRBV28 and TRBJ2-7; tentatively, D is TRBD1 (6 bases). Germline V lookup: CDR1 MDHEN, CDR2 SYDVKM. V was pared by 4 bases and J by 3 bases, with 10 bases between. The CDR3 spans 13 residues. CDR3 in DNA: TGTGCCAGCAGTTCAGGGGATGGCTACGAGCAGTACTTC. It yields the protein CASSSGDGYEQYF.

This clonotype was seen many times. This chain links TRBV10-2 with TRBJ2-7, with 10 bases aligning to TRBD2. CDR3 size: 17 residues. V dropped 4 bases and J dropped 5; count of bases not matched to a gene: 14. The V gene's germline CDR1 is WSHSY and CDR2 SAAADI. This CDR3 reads CASSVGPSGSRVHEQYF. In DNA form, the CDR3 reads TGCGCCAGCAGTGTGGGGCCTAGCGGGAGTAGGGTCCACGAGCAGTACTTC.

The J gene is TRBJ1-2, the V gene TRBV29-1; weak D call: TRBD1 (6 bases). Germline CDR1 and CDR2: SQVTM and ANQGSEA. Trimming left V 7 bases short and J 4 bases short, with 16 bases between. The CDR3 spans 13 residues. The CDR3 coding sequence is TGCAGCGCCACGGGGGGGGGCGGCTATGGCTACACCTTC. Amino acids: CSATGGGGYGYTF. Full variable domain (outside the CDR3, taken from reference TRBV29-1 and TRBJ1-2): SAVISQKPSRDICQRGTSLTIQCQVDSQVTMMFWYRQQPGQSLTLIATANQGSEATYESGFVIDKFPISRPNLTFSTLTVSNMSPEDSSIYLCSATGGGGYGYTFGSGTRLTVV.

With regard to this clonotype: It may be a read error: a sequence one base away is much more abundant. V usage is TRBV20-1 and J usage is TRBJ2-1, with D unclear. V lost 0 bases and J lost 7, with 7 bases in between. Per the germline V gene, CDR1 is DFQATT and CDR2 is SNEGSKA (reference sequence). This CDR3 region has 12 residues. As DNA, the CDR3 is TGCAGTGCTAGAGACACGGGTAATGAGCAGTTCTTC. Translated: CSARDTGNEQFF.